This T cell receptor (beta chain) was recovered during a study of blood T cell repertoires in COVID-19. Turning to the study itself: Samples representing acute and convalescent COVID-19 were sourced from the United States, Italy and Spain. T cells, B-cell-depleted T cells, or PBMCs provided the cDNA or gDNA that served as material.

Per the original data handling: How many nucleated cells were present was estimated from reference gene primer amplification. TCRdb keeps only in-frame clones here, not all; method: immunoSEQ multiplex PCR. V and J calls and clone size are those listed in that table; D and trimming were worked out from the DNA. Among around 220,000 clones listed, 70% to 85% were seen once. Trimming removed 7 bases from V and 4 bases from J, with 13 bases in between. Germline V gives CDR1 SNHLY, CDR2 FYNNEI. The CDR3 consists of 13 residues. This clonotype was sampled from a woman over 75 with active or convalescent COVID-19. The V and J genes are TRBV2 and TRBJ2-5; no clear D gene. Source material: peripheral blood. The DNA for the CDR3 is TGTGCCAGCATGAAAGAGTTTTCAGAGACCCAGTACTTC. As protein: CASMKEFSETQYF.